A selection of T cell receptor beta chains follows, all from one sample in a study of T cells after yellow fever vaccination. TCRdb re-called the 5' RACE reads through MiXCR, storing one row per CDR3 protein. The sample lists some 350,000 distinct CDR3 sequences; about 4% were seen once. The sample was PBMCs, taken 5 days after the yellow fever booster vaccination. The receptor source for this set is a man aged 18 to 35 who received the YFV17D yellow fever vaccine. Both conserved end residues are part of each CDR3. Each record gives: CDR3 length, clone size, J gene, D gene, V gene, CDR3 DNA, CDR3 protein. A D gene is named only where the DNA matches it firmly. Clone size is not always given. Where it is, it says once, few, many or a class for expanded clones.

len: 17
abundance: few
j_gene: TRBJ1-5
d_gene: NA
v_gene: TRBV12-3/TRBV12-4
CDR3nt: TGTGCCAGCAGTTTAGCAGGGGAACTTTATAGCAATCAGCCCCAGCATTTT
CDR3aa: CASSLAGELYSNQPQHF

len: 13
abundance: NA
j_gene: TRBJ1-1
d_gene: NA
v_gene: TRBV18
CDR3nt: TGTGCCAGCTCACCATGGACGAACACTGAAGCTTTCTTT
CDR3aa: CASSPWTNTEAFF

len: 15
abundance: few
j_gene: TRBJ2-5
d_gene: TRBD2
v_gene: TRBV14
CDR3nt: TGTGCCAGCAGCCAAGGCGGAGCGGGGCAAGAGACCCAGTACTTC
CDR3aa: CASSQGGAGQETQYF

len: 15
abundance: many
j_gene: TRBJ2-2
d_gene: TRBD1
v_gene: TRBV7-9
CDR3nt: TGTGCCAGCAGCCCATCCGGGACAGGGCCCGGGGAGCTGTTTTTT
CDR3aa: CASSPSGTGPGELFF

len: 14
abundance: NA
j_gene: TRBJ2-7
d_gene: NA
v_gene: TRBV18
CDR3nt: TGTGCCAGCTCACCAATTAAGGGTTCCTACGAGCAGTACTTC
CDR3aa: CASSPIKGSYEQYF

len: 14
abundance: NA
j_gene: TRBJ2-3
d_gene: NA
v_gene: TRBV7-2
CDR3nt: TGTGCCAGCAGCTTGGCGGACAGCACAGATACGCAGTATTTT
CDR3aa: CASSLADSTDTQYF

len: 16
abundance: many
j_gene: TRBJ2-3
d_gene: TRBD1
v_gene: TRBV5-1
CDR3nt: TGCGCCAGCAGCTTGGCCCTCGGGACAGACACAGATACGCAGTATTTT
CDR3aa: CASSLALGTDTDTQYF

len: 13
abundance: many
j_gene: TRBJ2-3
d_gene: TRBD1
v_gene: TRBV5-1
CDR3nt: TGCGCCAGCAGAAGGACAGGTAGAGATACGCAGTATTTT
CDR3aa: CASRRTGRDTQYF

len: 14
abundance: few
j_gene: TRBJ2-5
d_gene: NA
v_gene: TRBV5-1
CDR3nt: TGCGCCAGCAGCCCGGACGGGGTCCAAGAGACCCAGTACTTC
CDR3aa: CASSPDGVQETQYF

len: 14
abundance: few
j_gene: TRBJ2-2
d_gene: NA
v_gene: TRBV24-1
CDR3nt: TGTGCCACCAGTGACCCTTCGAACACCGGGGAGCTGTTTTTT
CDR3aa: CATSDPSNTGELFF

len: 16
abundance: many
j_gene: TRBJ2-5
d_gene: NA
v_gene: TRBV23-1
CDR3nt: TGCGCCCGCAGTCAATCGTCGAGCCCAAAGGGGGAGACCCAGTACTTC
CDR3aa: CARSQSSSPKGETQYF

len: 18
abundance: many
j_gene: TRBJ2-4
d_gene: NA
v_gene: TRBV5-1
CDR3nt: TGCGCCAGCAGCCAAGAGGCCTTGGCGGGCCGGAGGGGGGGCATTCAGTACTTC
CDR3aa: CASSQEALAGRRGGIQYF

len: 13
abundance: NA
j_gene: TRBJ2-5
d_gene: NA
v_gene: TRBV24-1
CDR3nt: TGTGCCACCAGTGTCGGTAGCGACGAGACCCAGTACTTC
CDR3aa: CATSVGSDETQYF

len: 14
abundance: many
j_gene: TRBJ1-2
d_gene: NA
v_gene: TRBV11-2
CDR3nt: TGTGCCAGCAGCGCCACACAGGGACACTATGGCTACACCTTC
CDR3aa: CASSATQGHYGYTF

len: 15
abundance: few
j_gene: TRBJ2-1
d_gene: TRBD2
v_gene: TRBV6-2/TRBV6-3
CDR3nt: TGTGCCAGCAGCCAGACTAGCGGGGGGTGGAGTGAGCAGTTCTTC
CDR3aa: CASSQTSGGWSEQFF

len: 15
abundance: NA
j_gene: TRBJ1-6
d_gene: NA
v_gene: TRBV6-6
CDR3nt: TGTGCCAGCACCTACCCCAGCCAGAATAATTCACCCCTCCACTTT
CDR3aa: CASTYPSQNNSPLHF

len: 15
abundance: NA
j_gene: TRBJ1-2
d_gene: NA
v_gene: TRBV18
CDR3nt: TGTGCCAGCTCACCCCTCGGGCAGCCAAACTATGGCTACACCTTC
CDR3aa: CASSPLGQPNYGYTF

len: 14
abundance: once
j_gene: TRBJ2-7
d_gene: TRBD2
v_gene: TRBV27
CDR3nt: TGTGCCAGCAGCTCCGAGACTAGCGGGTACGAGCAGTACTTC
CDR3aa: CASSSETSGYEQYF

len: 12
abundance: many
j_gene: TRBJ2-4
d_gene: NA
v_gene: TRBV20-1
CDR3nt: TGCAGTGCTAGAGATGTGAACAGCATTCAGTACTTC
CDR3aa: CSARDVNSIQYF

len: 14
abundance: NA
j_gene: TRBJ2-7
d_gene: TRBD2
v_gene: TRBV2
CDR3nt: TGTGCCAGCAGCCCTGGGCTAGCGGGTTACGAGCAGTACTTC
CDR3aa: CASSPGLAGYEQYF

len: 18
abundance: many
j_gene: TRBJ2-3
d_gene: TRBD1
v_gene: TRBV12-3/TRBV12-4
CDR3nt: TGTGCCAGCAGTCCGAATAACCGGGACAGGGTATCAGCAGATACGCAGTATTTT
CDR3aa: CASSPNNRDRVSADTQYF

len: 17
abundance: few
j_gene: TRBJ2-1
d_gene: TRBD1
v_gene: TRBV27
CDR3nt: TGTGCCAGCAGGCCTTTCATCAGGGGGCTTTCCACTAATGAGCAGTTCTTC
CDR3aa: CASRPFIRGLSTNEQFF

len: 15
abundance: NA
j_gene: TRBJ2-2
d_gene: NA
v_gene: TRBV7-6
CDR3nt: TGTGCCAGCAGCTTAGTGAGGCAGGGAACCGGGGAGCTGTTTTTT
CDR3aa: CASSLVRQGTGELFF

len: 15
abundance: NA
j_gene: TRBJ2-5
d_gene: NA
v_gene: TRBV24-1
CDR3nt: TGTGCCACCAGGCCCCTTTACTCAGCGGCCAGGACCCAGTACTTC
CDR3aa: CATRPLYSAARTQYF

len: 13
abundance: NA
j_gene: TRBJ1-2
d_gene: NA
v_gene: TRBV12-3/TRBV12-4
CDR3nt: TGTGCCAGCAGTTCGGCCGGCGTCTATGGCTACACCTTC
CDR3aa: CASSSAGVYGYTF

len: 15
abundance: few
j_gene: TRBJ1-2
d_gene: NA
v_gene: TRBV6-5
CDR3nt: TGTGCCAGCAGTTTGGGCGAAGGGGCTCCCTATGGCTACACCTTC
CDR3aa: CASSLGEGAPYGYTF

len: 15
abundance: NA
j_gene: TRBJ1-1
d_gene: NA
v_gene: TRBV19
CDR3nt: TGTGCCAGTAGTATCCAACAGGAGATGAACACTGAAGCTTTCTTT
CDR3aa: CASSIQQEMNTEAFF

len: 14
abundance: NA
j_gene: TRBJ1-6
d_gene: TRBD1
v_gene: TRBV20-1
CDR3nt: TGCAGTGCTAGAGATACAGGGGGATATTCACCCCTCCACTTT
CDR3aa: CSARDTGGYSPLHF

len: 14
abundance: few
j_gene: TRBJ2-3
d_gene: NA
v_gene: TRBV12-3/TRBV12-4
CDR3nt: TGTGCCAGCAGTTTAGGGGGCAGCCCAGATACGCAGTATTTT
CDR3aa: CASSLGGSPDTQYF

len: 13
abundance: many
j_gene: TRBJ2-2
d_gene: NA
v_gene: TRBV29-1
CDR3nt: TGCAGCGTTGAGGGCAGGGGAACCGGGGAGCTGTTTTTT
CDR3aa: CSVEGRGTGELFF

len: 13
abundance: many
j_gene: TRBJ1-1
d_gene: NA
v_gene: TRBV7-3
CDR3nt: TGTGCCAGCAGCTTAATTGGGCAAACCGAAGCTTTCTTT
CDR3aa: CASSLIGQTEAFF

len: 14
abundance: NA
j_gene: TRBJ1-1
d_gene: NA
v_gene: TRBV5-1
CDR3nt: TGCGCCAGCAGCCTAGGGACGTCGAACACTGAAGCTTTCTTT
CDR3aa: CASSLGTSNTEAFF

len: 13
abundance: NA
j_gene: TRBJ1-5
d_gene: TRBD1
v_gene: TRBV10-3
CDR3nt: TGTGCCACCCAGACAGGGTTCGATCAGCCCCAGCATTTT
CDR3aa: CATQTGFDQPQHF

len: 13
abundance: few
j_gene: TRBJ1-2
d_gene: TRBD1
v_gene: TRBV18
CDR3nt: TGTGCCAGCTCATCATGGGACAGGGATGGCTACACCTTC
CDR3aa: CASSSWDRDGYTF

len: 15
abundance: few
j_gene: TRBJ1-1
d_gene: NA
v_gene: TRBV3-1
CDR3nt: TGTGCCAGCAGCCGGGGGGCCGGGGGCAACACTGAAGCTTTCTTT
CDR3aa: CASSRGAGGNTEAFF

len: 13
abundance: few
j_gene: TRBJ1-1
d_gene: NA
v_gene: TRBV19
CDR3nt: TGTGCCAGTAGTATTGTGCGGAGCACTGAAGCTTTCTTT
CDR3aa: CASSIVRSTEAFF

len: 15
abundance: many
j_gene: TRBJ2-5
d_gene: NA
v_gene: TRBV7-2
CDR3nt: TGTGCCAGCAGCTTTAGGCCCTCCCAGAGGGAGACCCAGTACTTC
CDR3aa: CASSFRPSQRETQYF

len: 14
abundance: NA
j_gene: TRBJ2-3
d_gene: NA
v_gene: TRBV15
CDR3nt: TGTGCCACCAGCTCCTCTAGCGGCACAGATACGCAGTATTTT
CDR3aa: CATSSSSGTDTQYF

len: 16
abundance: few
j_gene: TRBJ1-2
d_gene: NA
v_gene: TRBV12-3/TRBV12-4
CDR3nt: TGTGCCAGCAGTCCTGGGGGCAGGGGCCCTGGGTATGGCTACACCTTC
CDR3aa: CASSPGGRGPGYGYTF

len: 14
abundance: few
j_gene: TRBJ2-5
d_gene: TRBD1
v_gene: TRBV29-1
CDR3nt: TGCAGCGTTGAAGGGACAGGGGATTGGGAGACCCAGTACTTC
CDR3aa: CSVEGTGDWETQYF

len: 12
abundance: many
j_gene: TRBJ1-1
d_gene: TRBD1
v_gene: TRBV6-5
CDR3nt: TGTGCCAGCAGTTCACAGGGGTCGCGAGCTTTCTTT
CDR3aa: CASSSQGSRAFF

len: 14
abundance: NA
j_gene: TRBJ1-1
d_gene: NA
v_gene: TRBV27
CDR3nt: TGTGCCAGCAGTACAGGGTTCATGAACACTGAAGCTTTCTTT
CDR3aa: CASSTGFMNTEAFF

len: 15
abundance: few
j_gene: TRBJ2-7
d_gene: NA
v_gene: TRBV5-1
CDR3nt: TGCGCCAGCAGCTTGGGTCCCACTACCTCCTACGAGCAGTACTTC
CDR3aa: CASSLGPTTSYEQYF

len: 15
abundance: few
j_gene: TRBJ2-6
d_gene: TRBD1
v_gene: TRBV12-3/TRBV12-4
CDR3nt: TGTGCCAGCAGTTCCAGGGGGCTAGGGGCCAACGTCCTGACTTTC
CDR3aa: CASSSRGLGANVLTF

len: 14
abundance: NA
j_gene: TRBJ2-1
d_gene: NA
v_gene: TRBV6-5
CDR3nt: TGTGCCAGCAGTTACTCGAGTAACAACCAGGAGCAGTTCTTC
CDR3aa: CASSYSSNNQEQFF

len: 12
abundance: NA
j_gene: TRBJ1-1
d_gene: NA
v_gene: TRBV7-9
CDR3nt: TGTGCCAGCATGGCGGTGGGCACTGAAGCTTTCTTT
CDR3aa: CASMAVGTEAFF

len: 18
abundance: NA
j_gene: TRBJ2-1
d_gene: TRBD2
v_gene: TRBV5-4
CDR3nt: TGTGCCAGCAGCTTCCCCGGGCGCGGGGGGGCTGTCGGGGCTGAGCAGTTCTTC
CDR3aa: CASSFPGRGGAVGAEQFF

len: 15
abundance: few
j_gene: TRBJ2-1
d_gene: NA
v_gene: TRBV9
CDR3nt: TGTGCCAGCAGCGTAGTGGGATCTACCTACAATGAGCAGTTCTTC
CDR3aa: CASSVVGSTYNEQFF

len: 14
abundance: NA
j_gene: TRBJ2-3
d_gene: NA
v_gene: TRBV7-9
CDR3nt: TGTGCCAGCAGCACCGGGGGATACACAGATACGCAGTATTTT
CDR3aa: CASSTGGYTDTQYF

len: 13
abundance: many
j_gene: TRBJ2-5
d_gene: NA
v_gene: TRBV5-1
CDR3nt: TGCGCCAGCAGCTTGTCTGGGGGAGAGACCCAGTACTTC
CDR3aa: CASSLSGGETQYF

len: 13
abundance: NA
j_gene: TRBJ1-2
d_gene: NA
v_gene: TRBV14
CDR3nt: TGTGCCAGCAGCCAAGGACGGGGCTATGGCTACACCTTC
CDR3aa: CASSQGRGYGYTF

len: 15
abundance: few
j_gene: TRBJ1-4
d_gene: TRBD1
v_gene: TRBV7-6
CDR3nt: TGTGCCAGCAGCCAACAGGGGGCCGCTAATGAAAAACTGTTTTTT
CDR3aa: CASSQQGAANEKLFF

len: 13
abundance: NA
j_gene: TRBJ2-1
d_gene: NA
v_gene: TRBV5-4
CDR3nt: TGTGCCAGCAGCTTGACGGTATACAATGAGCAGTTCTTC
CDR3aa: CASSLTVYNEQFF

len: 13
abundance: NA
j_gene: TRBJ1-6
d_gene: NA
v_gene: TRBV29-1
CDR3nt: TGCAGCGCCCTAAAGGGTGAGGGATCACCCCTCCACTTT
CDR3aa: CSALKGEGSPLHF

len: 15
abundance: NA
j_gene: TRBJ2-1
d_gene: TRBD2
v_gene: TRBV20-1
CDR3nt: TGCAGTGCTAGAGATCCCGCTAGCGGATACAATGAGCAGTTCTTC
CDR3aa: CSARDPASGYNEQFF

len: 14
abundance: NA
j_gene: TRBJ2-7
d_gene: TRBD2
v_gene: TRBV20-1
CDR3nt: TGCAGTGCTAGAAAGCCGGGACTAAGCAACGAGCAGTACTTC
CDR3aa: CSARKPGLSNEQYF

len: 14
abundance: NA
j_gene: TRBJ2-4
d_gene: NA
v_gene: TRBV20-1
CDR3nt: TGCAGTGCTAGAGAGGCCTTAGCCAAAAACATTCAGTACTTC
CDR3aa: CSAREALAKNIQYF

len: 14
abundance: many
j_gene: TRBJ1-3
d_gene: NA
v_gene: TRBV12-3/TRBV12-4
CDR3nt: TGTGCCAGCAGAGCCACAGGGTTTGCGAACACCATATATTTT
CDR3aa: CASRATGFANTIYF

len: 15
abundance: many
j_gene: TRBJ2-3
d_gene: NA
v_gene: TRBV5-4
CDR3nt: TGTGCCAGCAGCCGGGACACAACTAGCACAGATACGCAGTATTTT
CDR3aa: CASSRDTTSTDTQYF